A single T cell receptor (beta chain) is shown here with its context. No cognate antigen has been identified for it. The record has no base qualities; no much larger clone is one base away. TCR cDNA was made using 5'RACE template switching, a step that added a universal primer site and unique molecular identifiers. Priming for cDNA synthesis came from both the TCR alpha and TCR beta constant segments. Libraries were amplified in two PCR steps, with sample barcodes and sequencing adapters added in the second step. Sequencing of libraries was performed on Illumina HiSeq 2500 (2x100 bp) or NovaSeq (2x150 bp). The study's own analysis went as follows. MIGEC handled demultiplexing of reads and collapsing into UMI consensus sequences, while MiXCR performed V(D)J alignment. Using edgeR on replicate PBMC samples, clonotypes were called vaccine-responding if FDR was below 0.01 and the log2 fold change was above 5 up to day 15. Each bulk clonotype was labeled CD4 or CD8 based on which sequenced repertoire, CD4 or CD8, contained the clonotype at higher abundance. TCRdb's own reprocessing of the public reads used fastp at Q25 and MiXCR and kept productive beta chains. Records with the same CDR3 protein are collapsed into one entry carrying the most frequent genes and DNA. The V and J calls, along with clone size, are taken from TCRdb and not from the paper's own processing. The sample yields hundreds of thousands of distinct CDR3 sequences; less than 20% were counted once. Jointly, the top ten make up approximately 15% of the sample.

The CDR3 starts with the cysteine, ends with the phenylalanine, and has 12 residues. The CDR3 DNA has 36 bases and is translated from base 1. V and J are truncated by 6 bases and 2 bases respectively, leaving an intervening sequence of 6 bases. CDR1 is given as LGHDT and CDR2 as YNNKEL, both from the germline V gene (reference sequence). This record belongs to a study of T cells after yellow fever vaccination (dated by TCRdb to about 2019). A note on the overall study: The SMART-Seq v4 Ultra Low Input RNA kit was used to prepare libraries from fractions with low cell numbers. Bulk TCR alpha and beta repertoires were sequenced longitudinally to track T-cell clones before and after primary and booster YFV17D yellow fever vaccination. Two healthy male donors, one aged 18 to 29 and one aged 30 to 40 years, made up the cohort. Bulk PBMC replicates and cell subsets were isolated from blood drawn at multiple timepoints before and after both primary and secondary immunization. On the study overall, not on this receptor specifically: The secondary T-cell response was found to be weaker but faster than the primary response, with a peak reached on day 5 rather than on day 15. After the booster, most of the clones that had expanded following primary vaccination were detected again (almost 98% of CD4 and around 90% of CD8), which suggests that memory was broadly maintained. Because abundant contaminating clonotypes from the bulk population could be contained in FACS-sorted repertoires, computational filtering was required. Because the study included only a couple of donors, the extent to which the findings can be generalized is limited. A small share of clonotypes was detected in both CD4 and CD8 compartments, with the overlap likely arising from convergent recombination.

The meaning of the sample's treatment or condition label: live attenuated yellow fever vaccine strain. At each blood-draw timepoint, two biological replicates of bulk PBMCs were collected. A standard Ficoll-Paque protocol was used to isolate PBMCs from peripheral blood. TriZol was used to extract RNA from bulk PBMCs, CD4 and CD8 fractions, and dextramer-positive and dextramer-negative fractions. The rearranged chain carries TRBV3-1 and TRBJ2-3; the D region possibly corresponds to TRBD1 (5 bases align). The TCR originated in a young man who received the YFV17D yellow fever vaccine. Sequenced here: PBMCs, sampled 15 days after the yellow fever booster vaccination. The DNA is TGTGCCAGCAGGACAGACACAGATACGCAGTATTTT. Its amino acids are CASRTDTDTQYF.